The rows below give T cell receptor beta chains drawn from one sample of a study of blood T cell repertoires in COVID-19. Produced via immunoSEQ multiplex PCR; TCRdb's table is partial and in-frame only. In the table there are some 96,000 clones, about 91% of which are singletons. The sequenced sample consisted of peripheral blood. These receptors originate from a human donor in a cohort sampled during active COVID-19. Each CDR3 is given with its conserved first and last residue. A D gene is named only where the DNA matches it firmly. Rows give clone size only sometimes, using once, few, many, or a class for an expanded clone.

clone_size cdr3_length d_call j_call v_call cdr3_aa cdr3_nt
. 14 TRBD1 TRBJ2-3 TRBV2 CASSFRDRTDTQYF TGTGCCAGCAGTTTCCGGGACAGGACAGATACGCAGTATTTT
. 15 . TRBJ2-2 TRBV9 CASSVEGPSTGELFF TGTGCCAGCAGCGTGGAGGGCCCGAGTACCGGGGAGCTGTTTTTT
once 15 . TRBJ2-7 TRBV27 CASSLGTPDIYEQYF TGTGCCAGCAGTTTAGGGACTCCGGATATCTACGAGCAGTACTTC
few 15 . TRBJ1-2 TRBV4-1 CASSPQLTANYGYTF TGCGCCAGCAGCCCGCAATTGACAGCTAACTATGGCTACACCTTC
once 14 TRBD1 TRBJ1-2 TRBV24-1 CATSDPGTGDGYTF TGTGCCACCAGTGATCCCGGGACAGGGGATGGCTACACCTTC
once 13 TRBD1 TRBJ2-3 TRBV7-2 CASSMGTVDTQYF TGTGCCAGCAGCATGGGGACAGTAGATACGCAGTATTTT
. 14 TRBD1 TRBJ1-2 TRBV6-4 CASSETGGDYGYTF TGTGCCAGCAGTGAGACAGGGGGCGACTATGGCTACACCTTC
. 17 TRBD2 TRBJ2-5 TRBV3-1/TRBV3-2 CASSQDRGGRGRETQYF TGTGCCAGCAGCCAAGATCGGGGCGGGAGGGGTCGAGAGACCCAGTACTTC
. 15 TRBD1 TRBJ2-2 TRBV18 CASSLQGARAGELFF TGTGCCAGCTCACTACAGGGGGCGCGGGCCGGGGAGCTGTTTTTT
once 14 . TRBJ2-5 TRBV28 CASSPSGGKETQYF TGTGCCAGCAGCCCGAGCGGAGGGAAAGAGACCCAGTACTTC
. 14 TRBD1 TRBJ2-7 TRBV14 CASSQYRGDYEQYF TGTGCCAGCAGCCAATACAGGGGTGACTACGAGCAGTACTTC
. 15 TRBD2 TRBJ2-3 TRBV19 CASKLSAGVGDTQYF TGTGCCAGTAAACTATCGGCGGGAGTTGGAGATACGCAGTATTTT
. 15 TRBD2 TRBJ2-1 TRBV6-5 CASSRGLEVNNEQFF TGTGCCAGCAGCCGCGGACTAGAAGTAAACAATGAGCAGTTCTTC
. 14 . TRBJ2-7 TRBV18 CASSSGRVPSEQYF TGTGCCAGCTCTTCAGGCAGGGTCCCTTCCGAGCAGTACTTC
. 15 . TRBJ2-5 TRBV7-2 CASSISGGPAETQYF TGTGCCAGCAGCATTTCAGGGGGGCCCGCAGAGACCCAGTACTTC
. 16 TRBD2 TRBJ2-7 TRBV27 CASIREGLAGDYEQYF TGTGCCAGCATTCGAGAGGGGCTAGCGGGAGACTACGAGCAGTACTTC
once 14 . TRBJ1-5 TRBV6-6 CASSYQVGIQPQHF TGTGCCAGCAGTTATCAGGTTGGCATTCAGCCCCAGCATTTT
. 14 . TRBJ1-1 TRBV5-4 CASSPDGRNTEAFF TGTGCCAGCAGTCCTGACGGGAGGAACACTGAAGCTTTCTTT
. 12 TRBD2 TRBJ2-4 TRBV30 CALLREEDIQYF TGTGCCCTTCTCCGGGAGGAGGACATTCAGTACTTC
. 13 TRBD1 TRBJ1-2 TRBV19 CASSTTGGYGYTF TGTGCCAGTAGTACCACAGGGGGGTATGGCTACACCTTC
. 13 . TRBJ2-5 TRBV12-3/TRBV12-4 CASSFRGSWTQYF TGTGCCAGCAGTTTCCGGGGAAGCTGGACCCAGTACTTC
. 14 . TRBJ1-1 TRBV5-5 CASSSLNSNTEAFF TGTGCCAGCAGCTCACTTAACTCGAACACTGAAGCTTTCTTT
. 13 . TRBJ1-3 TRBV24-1 CATSHGAGNTIYF TGTGCCACCAGTCACGGGGCTGGAAACACCATATATTTT
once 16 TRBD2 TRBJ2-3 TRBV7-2 CASSRGLAGATDTQYF TGTGCCAGCAGCCGGGGACTAGCGGGAGCCACAGATACGCAGTATTTT
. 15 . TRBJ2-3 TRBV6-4 CASSDSGGTADTQYF TGTGCCAGCAGTGACTCGGGGGGAACTGCAGATACGCAGTATTTT
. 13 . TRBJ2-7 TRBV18 CASSPISPYEQYF TGTGCCAGCTCACCGATCAGTCCCTACGAGCAGTACTTC
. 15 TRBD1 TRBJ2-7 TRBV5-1 CASRLTGQSFYEQYF TGCGCCAGCAGGTTGACGGGACAGTCTTTCTACGAGCAGTACTTC
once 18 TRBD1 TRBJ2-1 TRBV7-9 CASSDRDREGGKRGEQFF TGTGCCAGCAGCGACCGGGACAGGGAAGGCGGGAAACGGGGTGAGCAGTTCTTC